This T cell receptor (beta chain) emerged from a study of blood T cell repertoires in COVID-19. Across the study: Whether acute or convalescent, the COVID-19 samples came from the United States, Italy and Spain.

Trimming removed 2 bases from V and 4 bases from J; junction bases left unmatched: 7. The CDR3 has 15 residues. Germline lookup yields CDR1 SGHAT and CDR2 FQNNGV. In the original workflow: From reference gene primer amplification, estimates of nucleated cell counts were derived. Assay: immunoSEQ multiplex PCR; the TCRdb copy retains only in-frame clones and omits some. That table supplies the V and J calls and clone size; D and trimming were determined from the DNA. The sample has a few hundred thousand clones, about four fifths seen once; the top ten hold roughly 3.1%. The chain recombines TRBV11-2 with TRBJ1-2, with TRBD1 identical over 7 bases. The receptor's source is a woman aged 18 to 35 with acute or convalescent COVID-19. The sequencing sample was made of peripheral blood. The CDR3 region is CASSLLEGASYGYTF. The CDR3, as DNA: TGTGCCAGCAGCTTATTGGAGGGGGCAAGCTATGGCTACACCTTC. Full variable domain (rest looked up from reference TRBV11-2 and TRBJ1-2): EAGVAQSPRYKIIEKRQSVAFWCNPISGHATLYWYQQILGQGPKLLIQFQNNGVVDDSQLPKDRFSAERLKGVDSTLKIQPAKLEDSAVYLCASSLLEGASYGYTFGSGTRLTVV.